This is a list of T cell receptor beta chains from one sample in a study of control samples from healthy donors and cancer patients. Profiled with immunoSEQ multiplex PCR; TCRdb holds only in-frame clones, not every one. Among approximately 140,000 clones listed, about nine tenths were seen once. Input material: blood. These receptors originate from a man aged 25 to 45 in good health. Each CDR3 is given with its conserved first and last residue. A D gene is named only where the DNA matches it firmly. Clone size is given for some rows only: seen once, a few or many times, or a class if the clone is expanded.

V: TRBV18
J: TRBJ1-4
size: NA
D: NA
DNA: TGTGCCAGCTCACCATTAGGGGGTGAAAAACTGTTTTTT
CDR3: CASSPLGGEKLFF

V: TRBV7-2
J: TRBJ2-1
size: NA
D: NA
DNA: TGTGCCAGCAGTAGCGGTTTCTACAATGAGCAGTTCTTC
CDR3: CASSSGFYNEQFF

V: TRBV18
J: TRBJ2-7
size: once
D: TRBD1
DNA: TGTGCCAGCTCACCATACGACAGGGGCCGCGAGCAGTACTTC
CDR3: CASSPYDRGREQYF

V: TRBV11-2
J: TRBJ2-1
size: NA
D: TRBD2
DNA: TGTGCCAGCAGCTCCCTGACTAGCGGGAGTGCTGAGCAGTTCTTC
CDR3: CASSSLTSGSAEQFF

V: TRBV7-6
J: TRBJ2-7
size: NA
D: TRBD1
DNA: TGTGCCAGCAGCGTAACGACAGGGACCCCCTACGAGCAGTACTTC
CDR3: CASSVTTGTPYEQYF

V: TRBV6-1
J: TRBJ1-1
size: NA
D: NA
DNA: TGTGCCAGCAGTGAAGGAGGGGCGGACACTGAAGCTTTCTTT
CDR3: CASSEGGADTEAFF

V: TRBV4-1
J: TRBJ2-1
size: NA
D: NA
DNA: TGCGCCAGCAGCCAAGATTCGGTGCGCCGCGAAAACAATGAGCAGTTCTTC
CDR3: CASSQDSVRRENNEQFF

V: TRBV5-5
J: TRBJ1-1
size: NA
D: TRBD1
DNA: TGTGCCAGCAGCAAACGGGACAGGGACACTGAAGCTTTCTTT
CDR3: CASSKRDRDTEAFF

V: TRBV10-3
J: TRBJ1-4
size: NA
D: TRBD1
DNA: TGTGCCACCAAAGGGACAGAACCTAATGAAAAACTGTTTTTT
CDR3: CATKGTEPNEKLFF

V: TRBV30
J: TRBJ2-7
size: NA
D: TRBD1
DNA: TGTGCCTGGAGCCGAAGACAGGGACGCCTTGGGGAGCAGTACTTC
CDR3: CAWSRRQGRLGEQYF

V: TRBV5-5
J: TRBJ1-4
size: NA
D: TRBD1
DNA: TGTGCCAGCAGCTTGAGGCAGGGGGCAACTAATGAAAAACTGTTTTTT
CDR3: CASSLRQGATNEKLFF

V: TRBV18
J: TRBJ2-1
size: NA
D: TRBD2
DNA: TGTGCCAGCTCACCAAAGGCTAGCGGGAGCTCCTACAATGAGCAGTTCTTC
CDR3: CASSPKASGSSYNEQFF

V: TRBV9
J: TRBJ1-2
size: NA
D: TRBD1
DNA: TGTGCCAGCAGAGCAACCGGGACAGAGATAACAGGGACGTATGGCTACACCTTC
CDR3: CASRATGTEITGTYGYTF

V: TRBV11-1
J: TRBJ2-3
size: NA
D: TRBD2
DNA: TGTGCCAGCAGCTTATCGACTAGCGGGAGAAGTACGCAGTATTTT
CDR3: CASSLSTSGRSTQYF

V: TRBV27
J: TRBJ2-5
size: NA
D: NA
DNA: TGTGCCAGCAGTTTAAGCGCGGTACAAGAGACCCAGTACTTC
CDR3: CASSLSAVQETQYF

V: TRBV28
J: TRBJ2-7
size: NA
D: TRBD1
DNA: TGTGCCAGCAGTCCCTCCGGGACAGTCCGCTACGAGCAGTACTTC
CDR3: CASSPSGTVRYEQYF

V: TRBV24-1
J: TRBJ1-1
size: NA
D: NA
DNA: TGTGCCACCAGTGCCGGACGGAACACTGAAGCTTTCTTT
CDR3: CATSAGRNTEAFF

V: TRBV28
J: TRBJ1-3
size: NA
D: NA
DNA: TGTGCCAGCCGTTTTCCCACGGGGCAGAGCTCTGGAAACACCATATATTTT
CDR3: CASRFPTGQSSGNTIYF

V: TRBV6-6
J: TRBJ1-4
size: NA
D: TRBD1
DNA: TGTGCCAGCAGTGGAAGGGGGCTGGAGTATGAAAAACTGTTTTTT
CDR3: CASSGRGLEYEKLFF

V: TRBV7-2
J: TRBJ1-1
size: NA
D: NA
DNA: TGTGCCAGCAAGCCAGATCCAATGAACACTGAAGCTTTCTTT
CDR3: CASKPDPMNTEAFF

V: TRBV28
J: TRBJ2-2
size: NA
D: TRBD2
DNA: TGTGCCAGCAGTTTGCCATCTAGCGGGAGAGGGTTTTTT
CDR3: CASSLPSSGRGFF

V: TRBV2
J: TRBJ2-3
size: NA
D: TRBD2
DNA: TGTGCCAGCAGGCCAGGGCGGGAGGAAGATACGCAGTATTTT
CDR3: CASRPGREEDTQYF

V: TRBV7-8
J: TRBJ2-3
size: NA
D: TRBD2
DNA: TGTGCCAGCAGCCCCCGGACTAGCGGTTTAAGCACAGATACGCAGTATTTT
CDR3: CASSPRTSGLSTDTQYF

V: TRBV28
J: TRBJ2-7
size: NA
D: NA
DNA: TGTGCCAGCGTGGCGGGACGCCCCTACGAGCAGTACTTC
CDR3: CASVAGRPYEQYF

V: TRBV24-1
J: TRBJ1-5
size: NA
D: TRBD1
DNA: TGTGCCATTCAGCCGACAGGGGGGGAGGATCAGCCCCAGCATTTT
CDR3: CAIQPTGGEDQPQHF

V: TRBV6-6
J: TRBJ2-1
size: NA
D: TRBD2
DNA: TGTGCCAGCGAATGGACTAGCGGGAGATTCGGTGAGCAGTTCTTC
CDR3: CASEWTSGRFGEQFF

V: TRBV20-1
J: TRBJ1-2
size: NA
D: NA
DNA: TGCAGTGCTAGTCCCGGGGGAAGGGTCGGCTATGGCTACACCTTC
CDR3: CSASPGGRVGYGYTF

V: TRBV11-2
J: TRBJ1-2
size: NA
D: TRBD1
DNA: TGTGCCAGCAGCCCAATTAGAGGGGGACTAACAGGGGTTCTTGGCTACACCTTC
CDR3: CASSPIRGGLTGVLGYTF

V: TRBV27
J: TRBJ1-1
size: NA
D: NA
DNA: TGTGCCAGCGGTTCTGAGGCCACCTGGAACACTGAAGCTTTCTTT
CDR3: CASGSEATWNTEAFF

V: TRBV12-3/TRBV12-4
J: TRBJ1-6
size: NA
D: NA
DNA: TGTGCCAGCAGGTTAATGGGGAATTCACCCCTCCACTTT
CDR3: CASRLMGNSPLHF

V: TRBV6-4
J: TRBJ1-2
size: NA
D: TRBD1
DNA: TGTGCCAGCAGTGAGTCAGAGGGGGCGCGGTATGGCTACACCTTC
CDR3: CASSESEGARYGYTF

V: TRBV7-2
J: TRBJ1-2
size: NA
D: NA
DNA: TGTGCCAGCAGCTCTTTCCCAGCTGGTGGCTATGGCTACACCTTC
CDR3: CASSSFPAGGYGYTF

V: TRBV3-1/TRBV3-2
J: TRBJ1-5
size: NA
D: NA
DNA: TGTGCCAGCAGCCAGGCCGGGGTTTTTGGTCCCCAGCATTTT
CDR3: CASSQAGVFGPQHF

V: TRBV7-9
J: TRBJ2-2
size: NA
D: NA
DNA: TGTGCCAGCAGCTCCTCCGGCCCGGCGGGCGGCGGGGAGCTGTTTTTT
CDR3: CASSSSGPAGGGELFF

V: TRBV4-2
J: TRBJ2-7
size: NA
D: NA
DNA: TGTGCCAGCAGCCAGTGGCTAGTCTACGAGCAGTACTTC
CDR3: CASSQWLVYEQYF

V: TRBV6-5
J: TRBJ2-7
size: NA
D: TRBD1
DNA: TGTGCCAGCAGTTTAGACAGGGACCCTACCTACGAGCAGTACTTC
CDR3: CASSLDRDPTYEQYF

V: TRBV30
J: TRBJ2-7
size: NA
D: NA
DNA: TGTGCCTGGAGCGGTGGCCAGGGGAGCAACGAGCAGTACTTC
CDR3: CAWSGGQGSNEQYF

V: TRBV2
J: TRBJ2-5
size: NA
D: NA
DNA: TGTGCCAGCGTTGGGGGGGAGACCCAGTACTTC
CDR3: CASVGGETQYF

V: TRBV30
J: TRBJ2-2
size: once
D: NA
DNA: TGTGCCTGGAGTGTAACCAGCGGCCACACCGGGGAGCTGTTTTTT
CDR3: CAWSVTSGHTGELFF

V: TRBV25-1
J: TRBJ2-2
size: NA
D: NA
DNA: TGTGCCAGCAGTTCATCGGGGTCCACCGGGGAGCTGTTTTTT
CDR3: CASSSSGSTGELFF

V: TRBV18
J: TRBJ1-6
size: NA
D: NA
DNA: TGTGCCAGCTCACTCAGGGAGGTTGAGAATTCACCCCTCCACTTT
CDR3: CASSLREVENSPLHF

V: TRBV5-4
J: TRBJ2-5
size: NA
D: TRBD2
DNA: TGTGCCAGCAGCTCGGGACTAGCGGGAGGGCAAGAGACCCAGTACTTC
CDR3: CASSSGLAGGQETQYF

V: TRBV6-1
J: TRBJ1-6
size: NA
D: TRBD1
DNA: TGTGCCAGCAGTGACAGGGGGCGAAATTCACCCCTCCACTTT
CDR3: CASSDRGRNSPLHF

V: TRBV27
J: TRBJ1-4
size: NA
D: TRBD1
DNA: TGTGCCAGCAGTGCCCGGACAGGGTTTAATGAAAAACTGTTTTTT
CDR3: CASSARTGFNEKLFF

V: TRBV3-1/TRBV3-2
J: TRBJ2-5
size: many
D: NA
DNA: TGTGCCAGCAGCCCACTCCAAGAGACCCAGTACTTC
CDR3: CASSPLQETQYF

V: TRBV3-1/TRBV3-2
J: TRBJ2-1
size: NA
D: TRBD2
DNA: TGTGCCAGCAGCCAAGACGGACTAGCCCAGAATGAGCAGTTCTTC
CDR3: CASSQDGLAQNEQFF

V: TRBV7-2
J: TRBJ2-3
size: NA
D: TRBD2
DNA: TGTGCCAGCAGCTTAGCCCCAAGAAAAGGACTAGCGGGAGTTGTGGATACGCAGTATTTT
CDR3: CASSLAPRKGLAGVVDTQYF

V: TRBV28
J: TRBJ2-1
size: NA
D: NA
DNA: TGTGCCAGCAGTTTCGTGGATGAGCAGTTCTTC
CDR3: CASSFVDEQFF

V: TRBV5-6
J: TRBJ1-1
size: NA
D: NA
DNA: TGTGCCAGCAGCTTCGCGGGGGGAGCTTTCTTT
CDR3: CASSFAGGAFF

V: TRBV5-4
J: TRBJ1-1
size: NA
D: NA
DNA: TGTGCCAGCAACGCCATGAACACTGAAGCTTTCTTT
CDR3: CASNAMNTEAFF

V: TRBV28
J: TRBJ1-2
size: NA
D: TRBD1
DNA: TGTGCCAGCAGAACCGGGACAGGGGTAGGCTACACCTTC
CDR3: CASRTGTGVGYTF

V: TRBV27
J: TRBJ2-1
size: NA
D: TRBD1
DNA: TGTGCCAGCAGTTTAACGACAGGGTATCTGGGGAATGAGCAGTTCTTC
CDR3: CASSLTTGYLGNEQFF

V: TRBV4-1
J: TRBJ1-1
size: NA
D: TRBD1
DNA: TGCGCCAGCAGCTGGAGTTCTGGACAGGGGGCGGGGAACACTGAAGCTTTCTTT
CDR3: CASSWSSGQGAGNTEAFF

V: TRBV7-3
J: TRBJ2-2
size: NA
D: TRBD2
DNA: TGTGCCAGCAGCGCCTCGCTAGCGGGAGTTAACACCGGGGAGCTGTTTTTT
CDR3: CASSASLAGVNTGELFF

V: TRBV9
J: TRBJ1-1
size: once
D: TRBD1
DNA: TGTGCCAGCAGCCCGTACAGGGGCAGGAACACTGAAGCTTTCTTT
CDR3: CASSPYRGRNTEAFF